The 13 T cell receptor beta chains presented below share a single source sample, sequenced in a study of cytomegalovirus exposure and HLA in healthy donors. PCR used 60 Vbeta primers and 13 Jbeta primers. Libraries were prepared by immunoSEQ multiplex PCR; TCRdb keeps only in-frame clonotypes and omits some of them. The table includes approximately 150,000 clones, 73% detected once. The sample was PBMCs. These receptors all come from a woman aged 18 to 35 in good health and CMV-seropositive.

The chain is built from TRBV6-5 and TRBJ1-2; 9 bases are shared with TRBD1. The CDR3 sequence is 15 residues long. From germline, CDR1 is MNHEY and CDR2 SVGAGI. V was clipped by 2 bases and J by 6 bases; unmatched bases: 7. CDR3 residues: CASSYNPGQGDGYTF. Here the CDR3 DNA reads TGTGCCAGCAGTTACAACCCGGGACAGGGCGATGGCTACACCTTC.

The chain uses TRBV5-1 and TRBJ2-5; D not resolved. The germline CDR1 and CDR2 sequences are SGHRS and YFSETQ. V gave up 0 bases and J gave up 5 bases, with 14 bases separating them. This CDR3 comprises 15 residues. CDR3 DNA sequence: TGCGCCAGCAGCTTGGATGTGGGTAGCTTCGAGACCCAGTACTTC. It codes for CASSLDVGSFETQYF. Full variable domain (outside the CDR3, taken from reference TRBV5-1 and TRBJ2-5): KAGVTQTPRYLIKTRGQQVTLSCSPISGHRSVSWYQQTPGQGLQFLFEYFSETQRNKGNFPGRFSGRQFSNSRSEMNVSTLELGDSALYLCASSLDVGSFETQYFGPGTRLLVL.

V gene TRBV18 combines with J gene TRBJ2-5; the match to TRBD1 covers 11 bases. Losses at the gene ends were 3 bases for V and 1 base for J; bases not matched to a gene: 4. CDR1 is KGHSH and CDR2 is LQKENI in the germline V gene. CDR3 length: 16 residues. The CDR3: CASSPRDRGFQETQYF. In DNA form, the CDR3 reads TGTGCCAGCTCACCCCGGGACAGGGGGTTCCAAGAGACCCAGTACTTC.

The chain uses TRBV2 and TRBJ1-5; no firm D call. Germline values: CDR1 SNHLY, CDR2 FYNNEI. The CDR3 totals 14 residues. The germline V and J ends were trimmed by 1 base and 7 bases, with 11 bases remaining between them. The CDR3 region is CASSEVAINQPQHF. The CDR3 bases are TGTGCCAGCAGTGAAGTGGCAATAAACCAGCCCCAGCATTTT. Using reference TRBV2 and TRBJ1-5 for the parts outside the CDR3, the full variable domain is EPEVTQTPSHQVTQMGQEVILRCVPISNHLYFYWYRQILGQKVEFLVSFYNNEISEKSEIFDDQFSVERPDGSNFTLKIRSTKLEDSAMYFCASSEVAINQPQHFGDGTRLSIL.

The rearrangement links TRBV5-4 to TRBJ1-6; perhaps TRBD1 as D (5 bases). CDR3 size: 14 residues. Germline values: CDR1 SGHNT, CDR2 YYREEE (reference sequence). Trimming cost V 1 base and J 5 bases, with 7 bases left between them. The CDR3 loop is CASSLRGDNSPLHF. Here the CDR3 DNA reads TGTGCCAGCAGCTTGCGGGGGGATAATTCACCCCTCCACTTT.

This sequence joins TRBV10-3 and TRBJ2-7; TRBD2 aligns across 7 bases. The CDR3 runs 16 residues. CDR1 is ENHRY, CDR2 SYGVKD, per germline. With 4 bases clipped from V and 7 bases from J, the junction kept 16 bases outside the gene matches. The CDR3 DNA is TGTGCCATCAGTGGCGGGAGCAGCTTCAGCTTGGGGGAGCAGTACTTC. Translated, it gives CAISGGSSFSLGEQYF.

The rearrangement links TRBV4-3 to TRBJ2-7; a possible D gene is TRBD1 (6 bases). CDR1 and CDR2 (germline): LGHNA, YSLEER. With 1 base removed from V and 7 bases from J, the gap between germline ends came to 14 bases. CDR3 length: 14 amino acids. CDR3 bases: TGCGCCAGCAGCCAAGTGCAGGGGTGGAGGGAGCAGTACTTC. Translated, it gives CASSQVQGWREQYF.

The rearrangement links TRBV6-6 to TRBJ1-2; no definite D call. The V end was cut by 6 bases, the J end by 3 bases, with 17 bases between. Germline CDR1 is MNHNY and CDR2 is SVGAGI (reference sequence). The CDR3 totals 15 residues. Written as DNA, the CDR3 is TGTGCCAGCAGCAGAGGGCAATACCGGGACTATGGCTACACCTTC. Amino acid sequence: CASSRGQYRDYGYTF.

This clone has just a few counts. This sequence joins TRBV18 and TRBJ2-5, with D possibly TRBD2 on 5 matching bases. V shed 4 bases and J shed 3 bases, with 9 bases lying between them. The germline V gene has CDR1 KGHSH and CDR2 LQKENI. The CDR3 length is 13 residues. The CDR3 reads CASSRNGEETQYF. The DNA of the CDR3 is TGTGCCAGCTCACGAAACGGGGAAGAGACCCAGTACTTC.

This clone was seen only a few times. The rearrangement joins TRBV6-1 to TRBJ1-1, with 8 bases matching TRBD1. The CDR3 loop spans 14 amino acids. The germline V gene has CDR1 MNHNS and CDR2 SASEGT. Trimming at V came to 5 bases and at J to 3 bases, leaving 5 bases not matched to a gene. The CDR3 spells CASSFDRGDTEAFF. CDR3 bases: TGTGCCAGCAGTTTTGACAGGGGCGACACTGAAGCTTTCTTT.

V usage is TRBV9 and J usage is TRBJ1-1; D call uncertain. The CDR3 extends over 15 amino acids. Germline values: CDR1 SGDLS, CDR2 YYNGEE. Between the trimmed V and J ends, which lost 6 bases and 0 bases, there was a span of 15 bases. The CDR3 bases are TGTGCCAGCACCCCAACGGAGCTCATGAACACTGAAGCTTTCTTT. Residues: CASTPTELMNTEAFF.

The CDR3 here is CSVDSGGTVYEQYF. In DNA form, the CDR3 reads TGCAGCGTTGACTCAGGGGGCACGGTCTACGAGCAGTACTTC. V is TRBV29-1 and J is TRBJ2-7; 8 bases map to TRBD1. The CDR3 consists of 14 residues. Germline-derived CDR1 and CDR2 are SQVTM and ANQGSEA. The V segment lost 3 bases and the J segment 3 bases; nucleotides outside the gene matches: 7.

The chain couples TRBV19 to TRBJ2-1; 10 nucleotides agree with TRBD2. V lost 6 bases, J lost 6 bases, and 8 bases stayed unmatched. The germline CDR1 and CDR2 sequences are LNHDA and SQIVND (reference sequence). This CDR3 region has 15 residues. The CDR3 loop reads CASSTLSGGGNEQFF. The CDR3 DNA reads TGTGCCAGTAGCACCCTAAGCGGGGGGGGCAATGAGCAGTTCTTC.